This passage covers 7 T cell receptor beta chains from one sample sequenced in a study of neurological immune-mediated disorders (dated by TCRdb to between 2019 and 2020). Libraries were made using 5' RACE. Sequencing was carried out with an Illumina HiSeq 2500. TCRdb reran the public reads through fastp at Q25 and MiXCR, keeping productive beta chains. Under each unique CDR3 protein, matching rows form one entry showing the most common genes and DNA. The sample yields about 80,000 distinct CDR3 sequences; 4.5% to 7.5% were counted once. Roughly 7.9% of the sample is in the top ten clones. The sample's time point label, decoded: longitudinal time-point 2. The specimen sequenced was PBMCs. These TCRs come from an older woman with multiple sclerosis.

This clonotype was seen repeatedly, ten times or more. The rearrangement uses TRBV11-2 and TRBJ2-1, with no clear D. Trimming shortened V by 0 bases and J by 8 bases, and 14 bases separated the two germline ends. Germline V gives CDR1 SGHAT, CDR2 FQNNGV. This CDR3 is built from 15 residues. CDR3 DNA sequence: TGTGCCAGCAGCTTAGATCTACTCCTTGGGGATGAGCAGTTCTTC. Translating gives CASSLDLLLGDEQFF. Looking up the rest from reference TRBV11-2 and TRBJ2-1 gives the full variable domain: EAGVAQSPRYKIIEKRQSVAFWCNPISGHATLYWYQQILGQGPKLLIQFQNNGVVDDSQLPKDRFSAERLKGVDSTLKIQPAKLEDSAVYLCASSLDLLLGDEQFFGPGTRLTVL.

This clonotype was observed at least ten times. V and J are TRBV14 and TRBJ2-2, with TRBD1 matching 8 bases. Looked up from germline, CDR1 is SGHDN and CDR2 is FVKESK. The CDR3 loop spans 16 amino acids. V lost 2 bases to trimming and J lost 5 bases; unmatched junction nucleotides: 7. The CDR3 DNA sequence: TGTGCCAGCAGCCAACTGAGGACAGGGCTGACCGGGGAGCTGTTTTTT. It translates to CASSQLRTGLTGELFF.

In this sample, this clonotype turned up many times. This sequence joins TRBV9 and TRBJ2-7, with D possibly matching TRBD2 (5 bases). CDR3 length: 14 amino acids. Germline V gene lookup returns CDR1 SGDLS and CDR2 YYNGEE. Trimming pared 0 bases from V and 3 bases from J, leaving 10 bases between. CDR3 nucleotides: TGTGCCAGCAGCGTAGCTACTCGGGACTACGAGCAGTACTTC. Protein sequence: CASSVATRDYEQYF.

This clonotype has ten or more counts. The rearrangement links TRBV5-6 to TRBJ2-2, with 7 bases matching TRBD1. The CDR3 contains 14 residues. Trimming at V came to 6 bases and at J to 6 bases, leaving 8 bases not matched to a gene. The germline gives CDR1 SGHDT, CDR2 YYEEEE. Here the CDR3 reads CASNRGLGSGELFF. The CDR3 nucleotides read TGTGCCAGCAACAGGGGTTTGGGGTCCGGGGAGCTGTTTTTT.

This clonotype has ten or more counts. The chain employs TRBV20-1 and TRBJ2-5, with D possibly TRBD1 on 6 matching bases. Germline V gene sequence: CDR1 DFQATT, CDR2 SNEGSKA (reference sequence). V was pared by 3 bases and J by 0 bases, with 20 bases between. The CDR3 consists of 17 residues. For the CDR3, the DNA is TGCAGTGCTAGTTCCCTTAGGGGGACCAAGTACCAAGAGACCCAGTACTTC. This sequence encodes CSASSLRGTKYQETQYF.

This clonotype was found many times. The chain links TRBV5-4 to TRBJ2-2; 9 bases are a match to TRBD1. The CDR3 is 16 amino acids. The V gene's germline CDR1 is SGHNT and CDR2 YYREEE (reference sequence). After removal of 5 bases from V and 3 bases from J, the junction contained 8 bases not matched to a gene. The CDR3 DNA sequence: TGTGCCAGCAGACCGCCGGGACAGGGTGACACCGGGGAGCTGTTTTTT. It codes for CASRPPGQGDTGELFF.

This clonotype has at least ten counts. The V gene is TRBV7-6, the J gene TRBJ1-6, with D unclear. The CDR3 consists of 16 residues. Trimming removed 1 base from V and 6 bases from J, with 13 bases in between. Germline CDR1 is SGHVS and CDR2 is FNYEAQ. Written as DNA, the CDR3 is TGTGCCAGCAGCTTAGAGGTGGGCAGGATTAATTCACCCCTCCACTTT. This encodes CASSLEVGRINSPLHF.